The source of this T cell receptor (beta chain) is a study of shared clonotypes between healthy human individuals. Study-level background: A few men and a couple of women, aged 18 to 49, were donors.

The donors were adults (healthy and HIV-negative) with no recent acute infections or vaccinations. Libraries were prepared by immunoSEQ multiplex PCR; TCRdb keeps only in-frame clonotypes and omits some of them. The sample lists roughly 95,000 clones; approximately 51% were seen once. The CDR3 totals 12 residues. The germline V gene encodes CDR1 MDHEN and CDR2 SYDVKM. With 3 bases removed from V and 13 bases from J, the gap between germline ends came to 15 bases. The chain links TRBV28 to TRBJ1-2; TRBD1 might be the D (5 bases). What was sequenced was PBMCs. This clonotype was sampled from a woman between 40 and 50 years old in good health. Some clones in this sample may be carry-over from other donors' samples. The CDR3 region has the DNA TGTGCCAGCAGTTTTGGACAAACAGGCGTCACCTTC. Translating it yields CASSFGQTGVTF.